The source of this T cell receptor (beta chain) is a study of blood T cell repertoires in COVID-19. Study-level background: Donors in the United States, Italy and Spain gave samples during acute or convalescent COVID-19.

The table came from immunoSEQ multiplex PCR; TCRdb's copy has only in-frame clones and leaves some out. This sample carries some 87,000 clones, 80% of them seen once, and the ten largest clones take about 8.7%. CDR1 is MDHEN, CDR2 SYDVKM, per germline. Trimming removed 6 bases at V and 3 bases at J, with 21 bases between. The CDR3 is made up of 16 amino acids. This clone rates as medium-sized (0.01 to 0.1%). The receptor's source is a man aged 50 or older who had recovered from COVID-19. Sequenced input: peripheral blood. The chain recombines TRBV28 with TRBJ2-7; a weak D match, TRBD2 (5 bases). This chain's CDR3 is CASSPRWEEEDYEQYF. The CDR3 DNA reads TGTGCCAGCAGCCCACGGTGGGAAGAGGAGGACTACGAGCAGTACTTC.